What follows are 16 T cell receptor beta chains derived from one specimen sequenced in a study of regulatory T cells in long-lasting Graves disease. In building TCR beta libraries, iRepertoire HTBI primers were used together with Arm-PCR of CDR3 regions. MiXCR was run by TCRdb on the multiplex PCR reads, yielding one entry per CDR3 protein. The data show some 350,000 distinct CDR3 sequences, 15% to 20% seen once. Time point denoted: newly diagnosed GD, antithyroid drugs for less than 3 months. Researchers made the TCR library from RNA that was extracted from PBMCs. These data were also reused for a study on T cells in Graves' hyperthyroidism and ophthalmopathy.

The input for sequencing was peripheral blood mononuclear cells (PBMCs), taken at new diagnosis, from a patient treated with antithyroid drugs. Source of these receptors: a woman under 30 with Graves disease.

This clonotype has a handful of counts. The chain combines TRBV6-1 with TRBJ2-6, with unresolved D. In germline, CDR1 is MNHNS, CDR2 SASEGT. The CDR3 length is 15 residues. Trimming removed 2 bases from V and 0 bases from J, with 5 bases in between. The CDR3 spells CASSERVSGANVLTF. DNA of the CDR3: TGTGCCAGCAGTGAAAGGGTCTCTGGGGCCAACGTCCTGACTTTC.

Concerning this clonotype itself: This may come from a read error, since a much larger clone is one base off. The genes are TRBV12-3 or TRBV12-4 and TRBJ2-1, with TRBD2 as a possible D gene (6 bases). The CDR3 runs to 17 residues. Trimming shortened V by 1 base and J by 5 bases, and 18 bases separated the two germline ends. The CDR3 spells CASSLEIGAWGDNEQFF. The CDR3, as DNA: TGTGCCAGCAGTTTAGAGATAGGTGCGTGGGGGGACAATGAGCAGTTCTTC.

The CDR3 loop is CASSLFGTLDTQYF. CDR3 DNA sequence: TGTGCCAGCAGCTTGTTTGGGACTTTAGATACGCAGTATTTT. The rearrangement uses TRBV5-5 and TRBJ2-3; TRBD2 might be the D (6 bases). Trimming cost V 1 base and J 5 bases, with 11 bases left between them. Per germline, CDR1 SGHKS and CDR2 YYEKEE (reference sequence). CDR3 length: 14 residues.

This chain connects TRBV18 to TRBJ1-1; D remains ambiguous. V lost 3 bases and J lost 4, with 12 bases in between. This CDR3 spans 14 amino acids. Germline loops: CDR1 KGHSH, CDR2 LQKENI. The CDR3 here is CASSPKGAVTEAFF. The CDR3 coding sequence is TGTGCCAGCTCACCTAAGGGTGCCGTCACTGAAGCTTTCTTT.

The rearrangement uses TRBV5-5 and TRBJ1-4, with TRBD1 matching 7 bases. CDR1 and CDR2 from the germline V gene are SGHKS and YYEKEE (reference sequence). The CDR3 is 14 residues long. The V and J ends lost 1 base and 6 bases, in that order; junction bases with no gene match: 3. CDR3 sequence: CASSLYQGDEKLFF. As DNA, the CDR3 is TGTGCCAGCAGCTTGTATCAGGGGGATGAAAAACTGTTTTTT.

This clonotype was observed at least ten times. This rearrangement joins TRBV27 to TRBJ1-5; D might be TRBD1 (6 bases). CDR3 length: 12 amino acids. Germline V lookup: CDR1 MNHEY, CDR2 SMNVEV (reference sequence). The V and J ends lost 5 bases and 6 bases respectively, with 8 bases between them. The CDR3 DNA reads as TGTGCCAGCAGTATCAGGGGTCAGCCCCAGCATTTT. This codes for CASSIRGQPQHF.

This clonotype was recorded a few times. A read error may be the cause here, since a much bigger clone is one base away. The chain is built from TRBV18 and TRBJ1-1; D not certain. The CDR3 has 15 amino acids. Germline V CDR1 and CDR2: KGHSH, LQKENI. In nucleotides, the CDR3 is TGTGCCGGCTCACCACCGATGACTCGTGGCACTGAAGCTTTCTTT. This encodes CAGSPPMTRGTEAFF.

This clonotype was counted many times. This sequence joins TRBV30 and TRBJ2-2; TRBD2 matches at 14 bases. The V and J ends lost 2 bases and 7 bases, in that order; junction bases with no gene match: 15. CDR1 and CDR2 from the germline V gene are GTSNPN and SVGIG (reference sequence). The CDR3 has 19 amino acids. DNA of the CDR3: TGTGCCTGGAGTCCGATGAGAAGACTAGCGGGAGGGGAGATCGGGGAGCTGTTTTTT. Amino acids: CAWSPMRRLAGGEIGELFF.

This clonotype was observed at least ten times. V and J are TRBV10-2 and TRBJ2-2; D is possibly TRBD2 (6 bases). V lost 0 bases, J lost 1 base, and 9 bases lay in between. The germline V gene encodes CDR1 WSHSY and CDR2 SAAADI. The CDR3 length is 16 residues. This CDR3 is CASSESRGGNTGELFF. CDR3 in DNA: TGCGCCAGCAGTGAGTCGCGGGGAGGGAACACCGGGGAGCTGTTTTTT.

This clonotype appeared many times. This chain connects TRBV20-1 to TRBJ1-1; a weak D match, TRBD1 (5 bases). The CDR3 spans 13 residues. V lost 3 bases and J 1 base, leaving 9 bases between the germline ends. The germline CDR1 and CDR2 sequences are DFQATT and SNEGSKA (reference sequence). The CDR3 DNA reads TGCAGTGCTAGCACGGGACCGAACACTGAAGCTTTCTTT. The encoded protein is CSASTGPNTEAFF.

There are many counts of this clonotype. The chain employs TRBV18 and TRBJ2-7, with 10 bases lining up with TRBD2. The CDR3 covers 14 residues. Trimming took 4 bases from V and 7 from J; bases not matched to a gene: 7. Per germline, CDR1 KGHSH and CDR2 LQKENI. CDR3 residues: CASSHGLAEPEQYF. The CDR3 nucleotides read TGTGCCAGCTCACATGGACTAGCGGAGCCGGAGCAGTACTTC.

On this clonotype itself: With a much larger clone just one base away, this may be a read error. The chain is built from TRBV6-2 or TRBV6-3 and TRBJ1-5; D is unclear. CDR1 and CDR2 (germline): MNHEY, SVGEGT. The CDR3 sequence is 15 residues long. The ends were cut back, 6 bases at V and 0 bases at J, with 12 bases in the middle. The CDR3, as DNA: TGTGCCAGCAGCGGAGGCAGGATTAGCAATCAGCCCCAGCATTTT. Its protein product is CASSGGRISNQPQHF.

Here the CDR3 reads CASSDGGGGNNEQFF. As DNA, the CDR3 is TGTGCCAGCAGCGATGGGGGCGGGGGGAACAATGAGCAGTTCTTC. The gene calls are TRBV6-4 and TRBJ2-1; TRBD2 matches at 8 bases. Germline CDR1 reads MRHNA; CDR2 reads SNTAGT. The CDR3 sequence is 15 residues long. V dropped 6 bases and J dropped 5; count of bases not matched to a gene: 9.

This clonotype was counted ten times or more. The junction shows a germline mismatch at one end, possibly a read error. The V call is TRBV12-3 or TRBV12-4, the J call TRBJ2-2, with D uncertain. CDR3 length: 15 amino acids. The CDR3 DNA reads TGTGCCAGCAGCTTAGGCGCTGGGAACACCGGGGAGCTGTTTTTT. Its translation: CASSLGAGNTGELFF.

This clonotype was seen only a few times. The chain carries TRBV5-1 and TRBJ1-3, with a possible D match to TRBD1 (6 bases). Trimming removed 4 bases from V and 4 bases from J, with 12 bases in between. The CDR3 loop spans 14 amino acids. Germline V gene lookup returns CDR1 SGHRS and CDR2 YFSETQ. This chain's CDR3 is CASSIQGSGNTIYF. CDR3 coding DNA: TGCGCCAGCAGCATACAGGGATCCGGAAACACCATATATTTT.

The chain joins TRBV10-3 to TRBJ2-3, with D perhaps being TRBD1 or TRBD2 (5 bases each). Looked up from germline, CDR1 is ENHRY and CDR2 is SYGVKD. CDR3 length: 13 amino acids. Trimming took 8 bases from V and 2 from J, leaving 11 bases between them. This CDR3 reads CAIVRDPTDTQYF. The CDR3 bases are TGTGCCATCGTTAGGGACCCCACAGATACGCAGTATTTT.